This paragraph covers one TCR beta chain sequence. Its antigen remains unidentified. These data come from a study of cytomegalovirus exposure and HLA in healthy donors. General study results and limits: CMV serostatus was the sole immune exposure data available.

CDR3 size: 14 residues. Germline CDR1 reads SNHLY; CDR2 reads FYNNEI. V was clipped by 3 bases and J by 3 bases, with 11 bases between them. The primer mix had 60 Vbeta and 13 Jbeta primers. Assay: immunoSEQ multiplex PCR; the TCRdb copy retains only in-frame clones and omits some. The profile shows tens of thousands of clones, 50% to 80% of them singletons. Sequenced sample: PBMCs. The rearrangement links TRBV2 to TRBJ1-1, with D tentatively TRBD1 (6 bases). The TCR was taken from a man aged 35 to 55 in good health and CMV-seropositive. The chain's CDR3 is CASSDLAGDTEAFF. Written as DNA, the CDR3 is TGTGCCAGCAGTGATTTGGCAGGGGACACTGAAGCTTTCTTT.